One sample yielded the 27 T cell receptor beta chains listed below, sequenced in a study of T cell changes during pregnancy in multiple sclerosis. Using immunoSEQ multiplex PCR, the repertoire was profiled, and TCRdb retains in-frame clones only, with some absent. Among approximately 99,000 clones listed, about 94% were seen once. This specimen consisted of peripheral blood, obtained after pregnancy. The origin of the receptors is a female donor with multiple sclerosis, enrolled in a pregnancy study.

The V call is TRBV28, the J call TRBJ1-1; no clear D. Trimming pared 6 bases from V and 1 base from J, leaving 9 bases between. This CDR3 spans 13 amino acids. CDR1 and CDR2 (germline): MDHEN, SYDVKM. The CDR3 region is CASSQDWNTEAFF. CDR3 sequence (DNA): TGTGCCAGCAGCCAGGACTGGAACACTGAAGCTTTCTTT.

This clone was counted between two and nine times. CDR3 DNA: TGTGCCAGCAGGTCTGTCCTAGCGGGAACCTACAATGAGCAGTTCTTC. It yields the protein CASRSVLAGTYNEQFF. The chain is built from TRBV28 and TRBJ2-1; 9 bases map to TRBD2. Germline-derived CDR1 and CDR2 are MDHEN and SYDVKM. V lost 6 bases and J lost 2; bases outside the gene matches: 8. This CDR3 comprises 16 residues.

This clone showed up just once. This chain joins TRBV28 and TRBJ2-1, with 8 bases matching TRBD2. Losses at the gene ends were 8 bases for V and 4 bases for J; bases not matched to a gene: 13. Germline V gene sequence: CDR1 MDHEN, CDR2 SYDVKM. This CDR3 has 16 amino acids. The DNA of the CDR3 is TGTGCCAGCGTTAGGCGGGCTAGCGGGCAATACAATGAGCAGTTCTTC. As protein: CASVRRASGQYNEQFF.

The genes are TRBV6-5 and TRBJ2-3; TRBD1 might be the D (5 bases). CDR1 is MNHEY and CDR2 is SVGAGI in the germline V gene. V was clipped by 6 bases and J by 2 bases, with 12 bases between them. This CDR3 region has 14 residues. CDR3 in amino acids: CASRPRGFTDTQYF. The CDR3 nucleotides read TGTGCCAGCAGGCCTAGGGGCTTCACAGATACGCAGTATTTT.

The rearrangement links TRBV19 to TRBJ2-1; a weak D match, TRBD2 (6 bases). Germline V gene data show CDR1 as LNHDA and CDR2 as SQIVND (reference sequence). The ends were cut back, 5 bases at V and 3 bases at J, with 14 bases in the middle. The CDR3 runs to 15 residues. The CDR3 sequence: CASSLSGSVYNEQFF. Written as DNA, the CDR3 is TGTGCCAGTAGTCTTAGCGGATCCGTCTACAATGAGCAGTTCTTC.

The rearrangement uses TRBV27 and TRBJ2-7, with TRBD2 matching 9 bases. CDR3 length equals 15 residues. Germline lookup yields CDR1 MNHEY and CDR2 SMNVEV (reference sequence). Germline trimming cut 6 bases from V and 4 bases from J; bases unmatched to any gene: 10. Written as DNA, the CDR3 is TGTGCCAGCAGGATAGCGGGAGCCTTCGCGTACGAGCAGTACTTC. It translates to CASRIAGAFAYEQYF.

The chain carries TRBV14 and TRBJ2-5, with 13 bases that match TRBD2. Losses at the gene ends were 1 base for V and 5 bases for J; bases not matched to a gene: 13. There are 19 residues in the CDR3. Germline V gene lookup returns CDR1 SGHDN and CDR2 FVKESK. CDR3 region: CASSQGPRTSGSWVETQYF. CDR3 DNA sequence: TGTGCCAGCAGCCAAGGCCCCCGGACTAGCGGGAGTTGGGTTGAGACCCAGTACTTC.

The J gene is TRBJ1-3, the V gene TRBV6-5; D gene unclear. Looked up from germline, CDR1 is MNHEY and CDR2 is SVGAGI. V lost 5 bases, J lost 0 bases, and 11 bases lay in between. The CDR3 is 15 amino acids. Written as DNA, the CDR3 is TGTGCCAGCAGTACGGACGGGAGCTCTGGAAACACCATATATTTT. Protein sequence: CASSTDGSSGNTIYF.

This clone occurred once. The chain is built from TRBV11-1 and TRBJ1-1, with D tentatively TRBD1 (5 bases). Trimming removed 3 bases at V and 4 bases at J, with 9 bases between. Per germline, CDR1 SGHAT and CDR2 FQDESV (reference sequence). This CDR3 spans 13 amino acids. CDR3 sequence: CASSLGGVTEAFF. CDR3 nucleotide sequence: TGTGCCAGCAGCTTGGGGGGGGTCACTGAAGCTTTCTTT.

J is TRBJ2-1 and V is TRBV2; weak D call: TRBD1 (5 bases). Germline CDR1 and CDR2: SNHLY and FYNNEI. V lost 4 bases and J 3 bases, leaving 13 bases between the germline ends. The CDR3 runs to 15 residues. The DNA for the CDR3 is TGTGCCAGCAGTGGCGACACAGGAGTCTACAATGAGCAGTTCTTC. Amino acids: CASSGDTGVYNEQFF.

Here the CDR3 reads CASSLGTGRDTQYF. The DNA for the CDR3 is TGCGCCAGCAGCTTGGGGACGGGAAGGGATACGCAGTATTTT. The chain combines TRBV5-1 with TRBJ2-3; tentative D call: TRBD2 (5 bases). Per the germline V gene, CDR1 is SGHRS and CDR2 is YFSETQ. This CDR3 contains 14 residues. Deletions cut 0 bases from V and 6 bases from J, with 11 bases between.

The CDR3 spells CASSWGQHNYGYTF. Written as DNA, the CDR3 is TGTGCCAGCAGCTGGGGACAGCATAACTATGGCTACACCTTC. This chain uses TRBV5-4 with TRBJ1-2; 7 bases fit TRBD1. CDR1 is SGHNT and CDR2 is YYREEE in the germline V gene (reference sequence). V lost 3 bases, J lost 1 base, and 3 bases stayed unmatched. The length of the CDR3 is 14 residues.

CDR3 nucleotide sequence: TGCGCCAGCAGCTTGGGGGAATCCGGGAGACAGCCCCAGCATTTT. The encoded protein is CASSLGESGRQPQHF. The gene calls are TRBV5-1 and TRBJ1-5, with D uncertain. Trimming removed 0 bases from V and 7 bases from J, with 14 bases in between. In germline, CDR1 is SGHRS, CDR2 YFSETQ. The CDR3 consists of 15 residues.

The chain combines TRBV7-8 with TRBJ1-1; no clear D. Germline assignment: CDR1 SGHVS and CDR2 FQNEAQ. The CDR3 length is 13 residues. Trimming took 0 bases from V and 7 from J, leaving 9 bases between them. The CDR3 bases are TGTGCCAGCAGCTTAGCAGGGCGGGATGAAGCTTTCTTT. This sequence encodes CASSLAGRDEAFF.

The chain joins TRBV7-8 to TRBJ2-1; the match to TRBD1 covers 7 bases. The CDR3 sequence is 15 residues long. CDR1 and CDR2 (germline): SGHVS, FQNEAQ. The J segment lost 1 base and the V segment lost 3 bases, leaving 3 bases of the junction unmatched. This CDR3 is CASSFLRGSYNEQFF. Written as DNA, the CDR3 is TGTGCCAGCAGCTTTCTCAGGGGGTCCTACAATGAGCAGTTCTTC.

The CDR3 reads CASSRRGQIYEQYF. The DNA of the CDR3 is TGTGCCAGCAGCCGGCGGGGACAGATCTACGAGCAGTACTTC. The J gene is TRBJ2-7, the V gene TRBV5-4; D is possibly TRBD1 (7 bases). Germline values: CDR1 SGHNT, CDR2 YYREEE (reference sequence). Trimming pared 4 bases from V and 3 bases from J, leaving 14 bases between. The CDR3 covers 14 residues.

The V gene is TRBV5-1, the J gene TRBJ2-7, with 11 bases lining up with TRBD2. Per the germline V gene, CDR1 is SGHRS and CDR2 is YFSETQ. The V gene end was trimmed by 6 bases and the J gene end by 3 bases; junction bases not matched to a gene: 5. CDR3 length: 14 residues. The CDR3 spells CASTVAGGVYEQYF. DNA for the CDR3: TGCGCCAGCACCGTAGCGGGAGGGGTCTACGAGCAGTACTTC. Supplemented by reference TRBV5-1 and TRBJ2-7, the full variable domain reads KAGVTQTPRYLIKTRGQQVTLSCSPISGHRSVSWYQQTPGQGLQFLFEYFSETQRNKGNFPGRFSGRQFSNSRSEMNVSTLELGDSALYLCASTVAGGVYEQYFGPGTRLTVT.

This chain links TRBV5-1 with TRBJ2-7; 9 bases align to TRBD1. The CDR3 is 14 amino acids. Germline CDR1 and CDR2: SGHRS and YFSETQ. The J segment lost 2 bases and the V segment lost 5 bases, leaving 5 bases of the junction unmatched. The CDR3: CASRGTGFPYEQYF. DNA of the CDR3: TGCGCCAGCAGGGGGACAGGGTTTCCCTACGAGCAGTACTTC. Together with reference TRBV5-1 and TRBJ2-7, the CDR3 gives the full variable domain: KAGVTQTPRYLIKTRGQQVTLSCSPISGHRSVSWYQQTPGQGLQFLFEYFSETQRNKGNFPGRFSGRQFSNSRSEMNVSTLELGDSALYLCASRGTGFPYEQYFGPGTRLTVT.

This clone was detected once. The chain has TRBV23-1 and TRBJ2-7; D may be TRBD1 (6 bases). TRBV23-1 is noted as an ORF with a role that remains uncertain. Trimming took off 0 bases at V and 2 bases at J, with 17 bases between the two ends. The CDR3 has 17 residues. The CDR3 nucleotides read TGCGCCAGCAGTCAATCCCTGCAGGGGACGGATACCTACGAGCAGTACTTC. Protein: CASSQSLQGTDTYEQYF.

This chain connects TRBV7-9 to TRBJ2-7; TRBD1 agrees at 7 bases. From germline, CDR1 is SEHNR and CDR2 FQNEAQ (reference sequence). The CDR3 is 15 residues long. V dropped 3 bases and J dropped 3; count of bases not matched to a gene: 8. Written as DNA, the CDR3 is TGTGCCAGCAGCTTTAGTCCGGGACAGAACTACGAGCAGTACTTC. Amino acid sequence: CASSFSPGQNYEQYF.

The chain recombines TRBV2 with TRBJ2-1; TRBD2 agrees at 10 bases. This CDR3 region has 15 residues. CDR1 and CDR2 from the germline V gene are SNHLY and FYNNEI. The V segment lost 1 base and the J segment 8 bases; nucleotides outside the gene matches: 5. CDR3 sequence: CASSEEAGGPHEQFF. In nucleotides, the CDR3 is TGTGCCAGCAGTGAAGAAGCGGGAGGGCCCCATGAGCAGTTCTTC.

This clone was seen more than once but under ten times. V is TRBV9 and J is TRBJ2-6, with a possible D match to TRBD2 (6 bases). With 4 bases removed from V and 0 bases from J, the gap between germline ends came to 14 bases. This CDR3 has 17 residues. Germline V gives CDR1 SGDLS, CDR2 YYNGEE. The CDR3 sequence is CASSFGTDPSGANVLTF. As DNA, the CDR3 is TGTGCCAGCAGCTTCGGGACTGACCCCTCTGGGGCCAACGTCCTGACTTTC. The variable domain in full, with the rest retrieved from reference TRBV9 and TRBJ2-6, is DSGVTQTPKHLITATGQRVTLRCSPRSGDLSVYWYQQSLDQGLQFLIQYYNGEERAKGNILERFSAQQFPDLHSELNLSSLELGDSALYFCASSFGTDPSGANVLTFGAGSRLTVL.

The V and J genes are TRBV19 and TRBJ2-2; weak D call: TRBD1 (7 bases). The CDR3 has 17 amino acids. V was trimmed by 7 bases and J by 5 bases, leaving 23 bases between them. The germline V gene has CDR1 LNHDA and CDR2 SQIVND (reference sequence). Here the CDR3 reads CASTRAGGMVRTGELFF. CDR3 DNA: TGTGCCAGTACGAGGGCAGGGGGGATGGTTAGAACCGGGGAGCTGTTTTTT.

The V and J genes are TRBV5-1 and TRBJ2-7, with D maybe TRBD1 (6 bases). The CDR3 is 11 amino acids. Trimming took 2 bases from V and 7 from J, leaving 7 bases between them. Germline V gives CDR1 SGHRS, CDR2 YFSETQ. In nucleotides, the CDR3 is TGCGCCAGCAGCTTTGGACAGGAGCAGTACTTC. Amino acids: CASSFGQEQYF. Variable domain in full (rest from reference TRBV5-1 and TRBJ2-7): KAGVTQTPRYLIKTRGQQVTLSCSPISGHRSVSWYQQTPGQGLQFLFEYFSETQRNKGNFPGRFSGRQFSNSRSEMNVSTLELGDSALYLCASSFGQEQYFGPGTRLTVT.

The chain uses TRBV9 and TRBJ2-2; D is possibly TRBD1 (6 bases). CDR1 SGDLS and CDR2 YYNGEE come from the germline V gene. This CDR3 comprises 13 residues. Between the trimmed V and J ends, which lost 0 bases and 7 bases, there was a span of 7 bases. In nucleotides, the CDR3 is TGTGCCAGCAGCGTAGAGGGGGTCGGGGAGCTGTTTTTT. Protein product: CASSVEGVGELFF.

V gene TRBV19 combines with J gene TRBJ2-1; D unclear. This CDR3 has 15 amino acids. Germline-derived CDR1 and CDR2 are LNHDA and SQIVND (reference sequence). V shed 3 bases and J shed 9 bases, with 18 bases lying between them. CDR3 sequence reads: CASSISSGSYPEQFF. CDR3 sequence (DNA): TGTGCCAGTAGTATCTCCTCGGGTAGCTACCCTGAGCAGTTCTTC.

V and J are TRBV28 and TRBJ2-5, with TRBD2 matching 8 bases. The CDR3 loop spans 14 amino acids. V dropped 6 bases and J dropped 5; count of bases not matched to a gene: 8. Germline CDR1 reads MDHEN; CDR2 reads SYDVKM. The CDR3 loop reads CASSGGVGRETQYF. Here the CDR3 DNA reads TGTGCCAGCAGCGGGGGGGTGGGTAGGGAGACCCAGTACTTC.